The clone carrying this TCR beta chain showed up just a few times. The data are from a study of spatial heterogeneity in lung cancer. The library protocol tagged each TCR cDNA with a unique molecular identifier. TCRdb re-called the 5' RACE reads through MiXCR, storing one row per CDR3 protein. The sample lists approximately 10,000 distinct CDR3 sequences, 6.1% occurring once. Specified time point: sample taken at primary tumor resection. Sequencing was performed on whole RNA extracted from tumor and nontumor lung tissue, or from frozen PBMC, and the material was left unsorted. From germline, CDR1 is DFQATT and CDR2 SNEGSKA (reference sequence). This CDR3 region has 13 residues. The J segment lost 6 bases and the V segment lost 8 bases, leaving 9 bases of the junction unmatched.

The material sequenced was normal lung tissue next to the tumor, taken at surgery. This TCR came from a male donor with early-stage non-small cell lung cancer. The chain combines TRBV20-1 with TRBJ2-3, with 9 positions matching TRBD2. CDR3 sequence reads: CSYYSGSRDTQYF. The DNA of the CDR3 is TGCAGTTATTATAGCGGGAGTCGGGATACGCAGTATTTT.